This is a list of T cell receptor beta chains from one sample in a study of technical replicates of blood from a handful of donors. Assay: immunoSEQ multiplex PCR; the TCRdb copy retains only in-frame clones and omits some. The sample gives tens of thousands of clones, over 85% of which show up once; more than 4% is in the top ten. Sample: PBMCs. These receptor sequences come from a human donor in good health. Some clones in this sample may be carry-over from other donors' samples. CDR3s include the opening cysteine and the closing phenylalanine or tryptophan. D genes are given only for firm matches. Clone size is shown for a subset of rows, as once, few, many or a class of expanded clone.

v_gene: TRBV25-1
d_gene: TRBD1
j_gene: TRBJ2-7
abundance: -
CDR3aa: CASSLRDRYEQYF
CDR3nt: TGTGCCAGCAGTTTACGGGACAGATACGAGCAGTACTTC

v_gene: TRBV18
d_gene: TRBD1
j_gene: TRBJ1-2
abundance: -
CDR3aa: CASSPGGQGEGYTF
CDR3nt: TGTGCCAGCTCACCAGGGGGACAGGGAGAGGGCTACACCTTC

v_gene: TRBV7-9
d_gene: TRBD2
j_gene: TRBJ2-3
abundance: -
CDR3aa: CASSLTSGKSTDTQYF
CDR3nt: TGTGCCAGCAGCTTAACTAGCGGGAAGAGCACAGATACGCAGTATTTT

v_gene: TRBV4-1
d_gene: -
j_gene: TRBJ2-3
abundance: once
CDR3aa: CASSNPTRTDTQYF
CDR3nt: TGCGCCAGCAGCAACCCTACTCGCACAGATACGCAGTATTTT

v_gene: TRBV9
d_gene: -
j_gene: TRBJ2-1
abundance: -
CDR3aa: CASSAAGAGNNEQFF
CDR3nt: TGTGCCAGCAGCGCAGCCGGGGCGGGAAACAATGAGCAGTTCTTC

v_gene: TRBV7-9
d_gene: TRBD2
j_gene: TRBJ2-4
abundance: few
CDR3aa: CASSLRLAGVGSKNIQYF
CDR3nt: TGTGCCAGCAGCTTACGACTAGCGGGCGTAGGGAGCAAAAACATTCAGTACTTC

v_gene: TRBV2
d_gene: -
j_gene: TRBJ1-6
abundance: -
CDR3aa: CASSAQVPSGSPLHF
CDR3nt: TGTGCCAGCAGTGCACAGGTACCTTCTGGATCACCCCTCCACTTT

v_gene: TRBV21-1
d_gene: -
j_gene: TRBJ2-7
abundance: -
CDR3aa: CASSEQVGEQYF
CDR3nt: TGTGCCAGCAGCGAACAGGTCGGCGAGCAGTACTTC

v_gene: TRBV29-1
d_gene: -
j_gene: TRBJ2-2
abundance: -
CDR3aa: CSSAAGNTGELFF
CDR3nt: TGCAGCTCCGCCGCAGGGAACACCGGGGAGCTGTTTTTT

v_gene: TRBV4-1
d_gene: -
j_gene: TRBJ1-6
abundance: -
CDR3aa: CASSVGAVDSPLHF
CDR3nt: TGCGCCAGCAGCGTAGGGGCCGTTGATTCACCCCTCCACTTT

v_gene: TRBV11-2
d_gene: -
j_gene: TRBJ2-7
abundance: -
CDR3aa: CASSPLGGRPSGQYF
CDR3nt: TGTGCCAGCAGCCCCCTCGGGGGTCGTCCGTCAGGGCAGTACTTC

v_gene: TRBV29-1
d_gene: TRBD2
j_gene: TRBJ2-1
abundance: -
CDR3aa: CSVYYSGSGEQFF
CDR3nt: TGCAGCGTATACTATAGCGGGAGTGGTGAGCAGTTCTTC

v_gene: TRBV15
d_gene: -
j_gene: TRBJ2-5
abundance: -
CDR3aa: CATSRDQGHLETQYF
CDR3nt: TGTGCCACCAGCAGAGACCAAGGACATCTAGAGACCCAGTACTTC

v_gene: TRBV4-1
d_gene: TRBD2
j_gene: TRBJ2-1
abundance: -
CDR3aa: CASSQNPYLFLAGGYNEQFF
CDR3nt: TGCGCCAGCAGCCAGAACCCCTACTTATTTCTAGCGGGGGGCTACAATGAGCAGTTCTTC

v_gene: TRBV20-1
d_gene: -
j_gene: TRBJ2-3
abundance: -
CDR3aa: CSARRTDTQYF
CDR3nt: TGCAGTGCTAGACGGACAGATACGCAGTATTTT

v_gene: TRBV4-3
d_gene: -
j_gene: TRBJ1-1
abundance: -
CDR3aa: CARTTGGTEAFF
CDR3nt: TGCGCCAGGACTACGGGCGGCACTGAAGCTTTCTTT

v_gene: TRBV18
d_gene: TRBD1
j_gene: TRBJ2-7
abundance: -
CDR3aa: CASSPSRTGREQYF
CDR3nt: TGTGCCAGCTCACCTTCGAGGACAGGGCGCGAGCAGTACTTC

v_gene: TRBV19
d_gene: TRBD2
j_gene: TRBJ2-1
abundance: -
CDR3aa: CASRTGRTGLNEQFF
CDR3nt: TGTGCCAGTAGGACCGGGAGGACGGGCCTCAATGAGCAGTTCTTC

v_gene: TRBV18
d_gene: TRBD1
j_gene: TRBJ2-7
abundance: -
CDR3aa: CASSPPGQKVRQYF
CDR3nt: TGTGCCAGCTCACCACCGGGACAGAAAGTCCGGCAGTACTTC

v_gene: TRBV2
d_gene: TRBD2
j_gene: TRBJ2-7
abundance: few
CDR3aa: CASRASGRPDYEQYF
CDR3nt: TGTGCCAGCAGGGCTAGCGGACGACCCGACTACGAGCAGTACTTC

v_gene: TRBV7-2
d_gene: -
j_gene: TRBJ1-1
abundance: -
CDR3aa: CASSTQRGRWTEAFF
CDR3nt: TGTGCCAGCAGCACCCAAAGGGGCCGGTGGACTGAAGCTTTCTTT

v_gene: TRBV7-9
d_gene: -
j_gene: TRBJ1-4
abundance: -
CDR3aa: CASSVQGSNEKLFF
CDR3nt: TGTGCCAGCAGCGTACAGGGTTCTAATGAAAAACTGTTTTTT

v_gene: TRBV21-1
d_gene: -
j_gene: TRBJ2-7
abundance: -
CDR3aa: CASNLHRGFYEQYF
CDR3nt: TGTGCCAGCAACCTACACAGGGGATTTTACGAGCAGTACTTC

v_gene: TRBV5-4
d_gene: -
j_gene: TRBJ1-2
abundance: -
CDR3aa: CASSKDSNYGYTF
CDR3nt: TGTGCCAGCAGCAAGGACAGTAACTATGGCTACACCTTC

v_gene: TRBV27
d_gene: -
j_gene: TRBJ2-3
abundance: -
CDR3aa: CASSSHLTSTDTQYF
CDR3nt: TGTGCCAGCAGTTCCCACCTCACTAGCACAGATACGCAGTATTTT

v_gene: TRBV5-1
d_gene: -
j_gene: TRBJ2-7
abundance: -
CDR3aa: CASSLDDRTYEQYF
CDR3nt: TGCGCCAGCAGCTTGGACGACAGGACCTACGAGCAGTACTTC

v_gene: TRBV5-1
d_gene: -
j_gene: TRBJ1-2
abundance: -
CDR3aa: CASSLAENYGYTF
CDR3nt: TGCGCCAGCAGCTTGGCCGAGAACTATGGCTACACCTTC

v_gene: TRBV4-1
d_gene: -
j_gene: TRBJ2-5
abundance: -
CDR3aa: CASSQDLMVGGLKETQYF
CDR3nt: TGCGCCAGCAGCCAAGATCTGATGGTGGGGGGGCTCAAAGAGACCCAGTACTTC

v_gene: TRBV27
d_gene: TRBD2
j_gene: TRBJ2-7
abundance: -
CDR3aa: CASSFLAGTAYEQYF
CDR3nt: TGTGCCAGCAGTTTCTTAGCGGGGACCGCCTACGAGCAGTACTTC

v_gene: TRBV19
d_gene: -
j_gene: TRBJ1-5
abundance: -
CDR3aa: CASSIQGNNQPQHF
CDR3nt: TGTGCCAGTAGTATACAGGGGAACAATCAGCCCCAGCATTTT

v_gene: TRBV7-2
d_gene: TRBD1
j_gene: TRBJ2-3
abundance: -
CDR3aa: CASSLTGQGTDTQYF
CDR3nt: TGTGCCAGCAGCTTAACGGGACAGGGAACAGATACGCAGTATTTT

v_gene: TRBV5-6
d_gene: -
j_gene: TRBJ2-6
abundance: -
CDR3aa: CASNVVSGANVLTF
CDR3nt: TGTGCCAGCAACGTAGTCTCTGGGGCCAACGTCCTGACTTTC

v_gene: TRBV10-3
d_gene: TRBD1
j_gene: TRBJ1-1
abundance: -
CDR3aa: CAISDLDREMPRDTEAFF
CDR3nt: TGTGCCATCAGTGACCTCGACAGGGAGATGCCTAGGGACACTGAAGCTTTCTTT

v_gene: TRBV9
d_gene: -
j_gene: TRBJ1-6
abundance: -
CDR3aa: CASSAIQERGSPLHF
CDR3nt: TGTGCCAGCAGCGCAATACAGGAAAGGGGATCACCCCTCCACTTT

v_gene: TRBV29-1
d_gene: -
j_gene: TRBJ1-1
abundance: few
CDR3aa: CSVVRGGNTEAFF
CDR3nt: TGCAGCGTTGTTAGGGGTGGAAACACTGAAGCTTTCTTT

v_gene: TRBV11-2
d_gene: TRBD1
j_gene: TRBJ2-7
abundance: -
CDR3aa: CASSYTGVAYEQYF
CDR3nt: TGTGCCAGCAGCTATACAGGGGTCGCCTACGAGCAGTACTTC

v_gene: TRBV2
d_gene: TRBD2
j_gene: TRBJ2-5
abundance: once
CDR3aa: CASRRMGRGGQETQYF
CDR3nt: TGTGCCAGCAGGAGGATGGGGCGGGGGGGCCAGGAGACCCAGTACTTC

v_gene: TRBV5-6
d_gene: -
j_gene: TRBJ2-5
abundance: -
CDR3aa: CASSLEELFETQYF
CDR3nt: TGTGCCAGCAGTCTGGAGGAACTTTTTGAGACCCAGTACTTC

v_gene: TRBV7-2
d_gene: -
j_gene: TRBJ2-1
abundance: -
CDR3aa: CASSPERYNEQFF
CDR3nt: TGTGCCAGCAGCCCAGAGCGGTACAATGAGCAGTTCTTC

v_gene: TRBV5-1
d_gene: TRBD1
j_gene: TRBJ1-2
abundance: -
CDR3aa: CASSPGQGIRHGYTF
CDR3nt: TGCGCCAGCAGCCCGGGACAGGGGATCCGCCATGGCTACACCTTC